The T cell receptor (beta chain) under discussion was sequenced for a study of cytomegalovirus exposure and HLA in healthy donors. General study results and limits: HLA-A and HLA-B allele assignments for most subjects were reportedly predicted accurately using TCR beta sequences.

About this clone: Its antigen is unknown.

The records omit this donor's CMV serostatus. Germline CDR1 GTSNPN, CDR2 SVGIG (reference sequence). Trimming removed 3 bases at V and 1 base at J, with 9 bases between. The CDR3 is made up of 13 amino acids. Primers for the PCR totalled 60 Vbeta and 13 Jbeta. Using immunoSEQ multiplex PCR, the repertoire was profiled, and TCRdb retains in-frame clones only, with some absent. This sample yields around 130,000 clones, of which around 72% are seen a single time; approximately 2.9% belongs to the top ten. This sequence joins TRBV30 and TRBJ1-1; tentatively, D is TRBD1 (5 bases). The sequence derives from a human donor in good health. Sequencing was carried out using PBMCs. The CDR3 nucleotides are TGTGCCTGGAGAAGGGGTAGGAACACTGAAGCTTTCTTT. Amino acids: CAWRRGRNTEAFF.